The 16 T cell receptor beta chains listed next were all sequenced from one sample in a study of blood T cell repertoires in COVID-19. TCRdb's copy holds only in-frame clones and misses some; the assay was immunoSEQ multiplex PCR. The sample records about 130,000 clones, roughly 83% being singletons. Sequenced material: peripheral blood. The receptors here all came from a woman aged 70-85 years with COVID-19, enrolled during active disease.

The chain joins TRBV6-2 or TRBV6-3 to TRBJ2-7, with unresolved D. CDR3 size: 12 residues. Germline-derived CDR1 and CDR2 are MNHEY and SVGEGT. The V end lost 2 bases, the J end lost 5 bases, and 7 bases lay between the germline ends. CDR3 bases: TGTGCCAGCAGTTACAGTAGTCACGAGCAGTACTTC. Translation gives CASSYSSHEQYF.

This chain uses TRBV5-5 with TRBJ1-4; D might be TRBD1 (6 bases). The V gene lost 1 base and the J gene lost 8 bases, with 12 bases spanning the gap. CDR1 SGHKS and CDR2 YYEKEE come from the germline V gene (reference sequence). CDR3 size: 14 residues. CDR3 in DNA: TGTGCCAGCAGCTTGCAGGGGCTGGGGGAAAAACTGTTTTTT. As protein: CASSLQGLGEKLFF.

This clone turned up a few times. The rearrangement links TRBV18 to TRBJ2-2; 8 bases are a match to TRBD1. CDR1 is KGHSH, CDR2 LQKENI, per germline. The CDR3 extends over 16 amino acids. Trimming cost V 2 bases and J 7 bases; bases outside gene matches: 9. The CDR3 nucleotides read TGTGCCAGCTCACCAATCTCCGGACAGGGTGGCGGGGAGCTGTTTTTT. Translating it yields CASSPISGQGGGELFF.

This rearrangement joins TRBV30 to TRBJ1-1; D not resolved. Trimming cost V 4 bases and J 1 base, with 13 bases left between them. Germline-derived CDR1 and CDR2 are GTSNPN and SVGIG (reference sequence). CDR3 length: 14 amino acids. CDR3 coding DNA: TGTGCCTGGATCTCCTGGCGGGGGAACACTGAAGCTTTCTTT. It specifies CAWISWRGNTEAFF.

V usage is TRBV28 and J usage is TRBJ1-5, with a weak D call TRBD1 (5 bases). The germline V gene has CDR1 MDHEN and CDR2 SYDVKM. V was clipped by 3 bases and J by 2 bases, with 14 bases between them. This CDR3 spans 16 amino acids. The CDR3 reads CASSLPRALGNQPQHF. The CDR3 nucleotides are TGTGCCAGCAGTTTGCCCAGGGCCTTAGGCAATCAGCCCCAGCATTTT.

The chain recombines TRBV5-1 with TRBJ1-5; D is perhaps TRBD1 (5 bases). V shed 4 bases and J shed 5 bases, with 13 bases lying between them. Germline CDR1 SGHRS, CDR2 YFSETQ. The CDR3 totals 14 residues. The CDR3 is CASSAVGGDQPQHF. The CDR3 coding sequence is TGCGCCAGCAGCGCTGTTGGGGGGGATCAGCCCCAGCATTTT.

This rearrangement joins TRBV9 to TRBJ1-1; D might be TRBD1 (6 bases). Germline V gene sequence: CDR1 SGDLS, CDR2 YYNGEE. The ends were cut back, 4 bases at V and 10 bases at J, with 14 bases in the middle. The CDR3 covers 12 residues. Here the CDR3 reads CASSPGRGGAFF. DNA for the CDR3: TGTGCCAGCAGCCCAGGTAGGGGGGGAGCTTTCTTT. Looking up the rest from reference TRBV9 and TRBJ1-1 gives the full variable domain: DSGVTQTPKHLITATGQRVTLRCSPRSGDLSVYWYQQSLDQGLQFLIQYYNGEERAKGNILERFSAQQFPDLHSELNLSSLELGDSALYFCASSPGRGGAFFGQGTRLTVV.

The CDR3 region is CASREVDRVRGYTF. CDR3 in DNA: TGTGCCAGCAGGGAGGTCGACAGGGTCCGCGGCTACACCTTC. The chain couples TRBV6-5 to TRBJ1-2, with TRBD1 matching over 7 bases. Unmatched junction bases numbered 12, after V lost 6 bases and J lost 8 bases. The CDR3 length is 14 residues. Germline V gene lookup returns CDR1 MNHEY and CDR2 SVGAGI.

The V and J genes are TRBV30 and TRBJ1-6; 7 bases map to TRBD1. The V and J ends lost 5 bases and 7 bases, in that order; junction bases with no gene match: 8. There are 14 residues in the CDR3. Germline V gene data show CDR1 as GTSNPN and CDR2 as SVGIG (reference sequence). In DNA, the CDR3 is TGTGCCTGGTCAAGGACAGGCGGGAATTCACCCCTCCACTTT. This translates into CAWSRTGGNSPLHF. The whole variable domain, filled in from reference TRBV30 and TRBJ1-6, reads SQTIHQWPATLVQPVGSPLSLECTVEGTSNPNLYWYRQAAGRGLQLLFYSVGIGQISSEVPQNLSASRPQDRQFILSSKKLLLSDSGFYLCAWSRTGGNSPLHFGNGTRLTVT.

The chain employs TRBV30 and TRBJ1-6; D remains ambiguous. The CDR3 extends over 14 amino acids. The germline gives CDR1 GTSNPN, CDR2 SVGIG (reference sequence). V was shortened by 0 bases and J by 7 bases, with 10 bases between the two germline ends. The CDR3 is CAWSVSGKNSPLHF. The CDR3 DNA is TGTGCCTGGAGTGTATCCGGGAAGAATTCACCCCTCCACTTT.

V gene TRBV19 combines with J gene TRBJ1-1; D uncertain. From germline, CDR1 is LNHDA and CDR2 SQIVND (reference sequence). Trimming took off 3 bases at V and 5 bases at J, with 7 bases between the two ends. The CDR3 consists of 12 residues. DNA of the CDR3: TGTGCCAGTAGTATGAGGAGGACTGAAGCTTTCTTT. Translated: CASSMRRTEAFF.

The gene calls are TRBV2 and TRBJ1-6, with TRBD1 matching over 8 bases. The CDR3 spans 14 residues. Germline CDR1 and CDR2: SNHLY and FYNNEI. V lost 3 bases to trimming and J lost 8 bases; unmatched junction nucleotides: 3. CDR3 DNA sequence: TGTGCCAGCAGTGACGACAGGGGATATTCACCCCTCCACTTT. As protein: CASSDDRGYSPLHF. Based on the CDR3 plus reference TRBV2 and TRBJ1-6, the full variable domain is EPEVTQTPSHQVTQMGQEVILRCVPISNHLYFYWYRQILGQKVEFLVSFYNNEISEKSEIFDDQFSVERPDGSNFTLKIRSTKLEDSAMYFCASSDDRGYSPLHFGNGTRLTVT.

This clone was found once. The chain is built from TRBV25-1 and TRBJ1-5; 8 nucleotides agree with TRBD1. Trimming cost V 6 bases and J 0 bases; bases outside gene matches: 4. Germline V gives CDR1 MGHDK, CDR2 SYGVNS. The CDR3 contains 15 residues. In nucleotides, the CDR3 is TGTGCCAGCAGACCGACAGGGGATAGCAATCAGCCCCAGCATTTT. It encodes CASRPTGDSNQPQHF.

V usage is TRBV3-1 (or the pseudogene TRBV3-2) and J usage is TRBJ2-5; 11 bases line up with TRBD2. The CDR3 sequence is 17 residues long. Germline V CDR1 and CDR2: LGHDT, YNNKEL (reference sequence). The junction had 10 bases not matched to a gene; V was cut back by 0 bases and J by 7 bases. CDR3 nucleotides: TGTGCCAGCAGCCAAGAAGGGCTAGCGGGGGGTAAAGGGACCCAGTACTTC. It encodes CASSQEGLAGGKGTQYF.

The chain links TRBV5-4 to TRBJ2-7; TRBD2 aligns across 8 bases. V was pared by 4 bases and J by 3 bases, with 12 bases of the junction left unmatched. Germline CDR1 and CDR2: SGHNT and YYREEE (reference sequence). The CDR3 is 16 residues long. CDR3 sequence: CASSPGIRGGDYEQYF. CDR3 bases: TGTGCCAGCAGCCCCGGGATCCGGGGGGGTGACTACGAGCAGTACTTC.

V usage is TRBV7-9 and J usage is TRBJ2-5, with D perhaps matching TRBD2 (5 bases). The V gene's germline CDR1 is SEHNR and CDR2 FQNEAQ (reference sequence). Trimming took off 1 base at V and 1 base at J, with 7 bases between the two ends. The CDR3 sequence is 14 residues long. In nucleotides, the CDR3 is TGTGCCAGCAGCTTAGAGGGAGCCCAAGAGACCCAGTACTTC. This codes for CASSLEGAQETQYF.